This entry lists 9 T cell receptor beta chains sequenced from one sample in a study of blood T cell repertoires in COVID-19. Generated by immunoSEQ multiplex PCR, the TCRdb table keeps only in-frame clones and is missing some. The sample shows fewer than 90,000 clones, around 84% of them seen only once. The sequencing input was peripheral blood. The receptors were gathered from a human donor in a cohort sampled during active COVID-19.

The rearrangement joins TRBV7-9 to TRBJ2-3, with D perhaps matching TRBD2 (6 bases). Trimming removed 5 bases from V and 1 base from J, with 22 bases in between. This CDR3 is 18 amino acids long. Germline-derived CDR1 and CDR2 are SEHNR and FQNEAQ (reference sequence). CDR3 amino acids: CASSNPQGGADRTDTQYF. The CDR3 region has the DNA TGTGCCAGCAGCAATCCCCAAGGAGGGGCGGACCGCACAGATACGCAGTATTTT.

This clone was found a few times. The chain couples TRBV6-5 to TRBJ1-1, with D tentatively TRBD1 (5 bases). CDR3 length: 11 amino acids. Germline V gene sequence: CDR1 MNHEY, CDR2 SVGAGI. V lost 5 bases and J 8 bases, leaving 9 bases between the germline ends. The CDR3: CASSPRGEAFF. The CDR3 nucleotides are TGTGCCAGCAGTCCCCGGGGGGAAGCTTTCTTT.

This rearrangement joins TRBV7-9 to TRBJ1-4, with TRBD1 as a possible D gene (5 bases). Looked up from germline, CDR1 is SEHNR and CDR2 is FQNEAQ (reference sequence). Trimming pared 7 bases from V and 1 base from J, leaving 10 bases between. This CDR3 is built from 14 residues. The CDR3 spells CASTPGGTNEKLFF. The DNA of the CDR3 is TGTGCCAGCACCCCGGGGGGAACTAATGAAAAACTGTTTTTT.

This chain links TRBV27 with TRBJ2-1; 7 bases align to TRBD1. J gave up 4 bases and V 5 bases, and 5 bases lay outside the gene matches. The germline V gene encodes CDR1 MNHEY and CDR2 SMNVEV (reference sequence). The CDR3 is 14 residues long. This chain's CDR3 is CASSPEQGYNEQFF. In DNA, the CDR3 is TGTGCCAGCAGTCCAGAACAGGGGTACAATGAGCAGTTCTTC.

The rearrangement uses TRBV14 and TRBJ1-4; D is perhaps TRBD1 (5 bases). CDR1 SGHDN and CDR2 FVKESK come from the germline V gene. This CDR3 has 15 amino acids. Trimming took off 2 bases at V and 4 bases at J, with 11 bases between the two ends. CDR3 loop: CASSQPDSYNEKLFF. DNA of the CDR3: TGTGCCAGCAGCCAACCCGACAGCTATAATGAAAAACTGTTTTTT. Supplemented by reference TRBV14 and TRBJ1-4, the full variable domain reads EAGVTQFPSHSVIEKGQTVTLRCDPISGHDNLYWYRRVMGKEIKFLLHFVKESKQDESGMPNNRFLAERTGGTYSTLKVQPAELEDSGVYFCASSQPDSYNEKLFFGSGTQLSVL.

The V gene is TRBV6-1, the J gene TRBJ2-1, with unresolved D. Germline values: CDR1 MNHNS, CDR2 SASEGT. V shed 0 bases and J shed 12 bases, with 3 bases lying between them. The CDR3 runs 10 residues. CDR3 residues: CASSEARQFF. The CDR3 DNA follows: TGTGCCAGCAGTGAAGCTAGGCAGTTCTTC.

This clone was recorded a few times. V gene TRBV30 combines with J gene TRBJ1-5; 9 bases line up with TRBD1. Trimming at V came to 4 bases and at J to 6 bases, leaving 4 bases not matched to a gene. The CDR3 is made up of 13 amino acids. In germline, CDR1 is GTSNPN, CDR2 SVGIG (reference sequence). DNA of the CDR3: TGTGCCTGGACGGACAGGGGAAGTCAGCCCCAGCATTTT. It translates to CAWTDRGSQPQHF.

This clone was counted once. The V gene is TRBV15, the J gene TRBJ2-5, with no clear D. The length of the CDR3 is 14 residues. Per the germline V gene, CDR1 is LNHNV and CDR2 is YYDKDF (reference sequence). V was cut by 0 bases and J by 4 bases, with 9 bases left in between. The CDR3 nucleotides are TGTGCCACCAGCAGAGATCTCAGTCGAGAGACCCAGTACTTC. Translating gives CATSRDLSRETQYF.

The chain recombines TRBV27 with TRBJ1-2, with TRBD1 identical over 10 bases. CDR1 MNHEY and CDR2 SMNVEV come from the germline V gene (reference sequence). CDR3 size: 14 residues. The junction had 5 bases not matched to a gene; V was cut back by 4 bases and J by 6 bases. Here the CDR3 reads CASSSSGTGDGYTF. The CDR3 bases are TGTGCCAGCAGTTCATCAGGGACAGGGGATGGCTACACCTTC.